This is a list of T cell receptor beta chains from one sample in a study of blood T cells in healthy people across ages. TCRdb reprocessed the 5' RACE reads via MiXCR and lists one record per CDR3 protein. The sample has 1.4 million or so distinct CDR3 sequences; approximately 42% are singletons. Sequencing was carried out using blood. The receptors originated from a woman younger than 30 in good health. CDR3s include the opening cysteine and the closing phenylalanine or tryptophan. The order of the fields is D gene, clone size, V gene, J gene, CDR3 length, CDR3 protein, CDR3 DNA. D genes are given only for firm matches. Clone size, where shown, is once, few, many, or a class for clones that have expanded.

D gene: .
clone size: .
V gene: TRBV6-2/TRBV6-3
J gene: TRBJ2-1
CDR3 length: 14
CDR3 protein: CASSTRGDYNEQFF
CDR3 DNA: TGTGCCAGCAGCACCAGGGGCGACTACAATGAGCAGTTCTTC

D gene: .
clone size: few
V gene: TRBV7-9
J gene: TRBJ1-1
CDR3 length: 13
CDR3 protein: CASSLPRSSEAFF
CDR3 DNA: TGTGCCAGCAGCTTGCCTCGGTCTTCTGAAGCTTTCTTT

D gene: .
clone size: once
V gene: TRBV18
J gene: TRBJ2-5
CDR3 length: 13
CDR3 protein: CASSGSSRETQYF
CDR3 DNA: TGTGCCAGCTCAGGTTCTTCGCGGGAGACCCAGTACTTC

D gene: .
clone size: few
V gene: TRBV6-1
J gene: TRBJ2-3
CDR3 length: 15
CDR3 protein: CASRNPSSSTDTQYF
CDR3 DNA: TGTGCCAGCAGGAACCCTAGCTCTAGCACAGATACGCAGTATTTT

D gene: .
clone size: few
V gene: TRBV25-1
J gene: TRBJ2-3
CDR3 length: 16
CDR3 protein: CASSASAGAAFGTQYF
CDR3 DNA: TGTGCCAGCAGTGCTTCGGCAGGAGCTGCTTTCGGTACGCAGTATTTT

D gene: .
clone size: .
V gene: TRBV5-1
J gene: TRBJ2-7
CDR3 length: 13
CDR3 protein: CASKAGPLREQYF
CDR3 DNA: TGCGCCAGCAAAGCAGGGCCTCTACGCGAGCAGTACTTC

D gene: TRBD1
clone size: .
V gene: TRBV10-3
J gene: TRBJ2-7
CDR3 length: 13
CDR3 protein: CTISRDSAYEQYF
CDR3 DNA: TGTACCATCAGTCGGGACAGCGCCTACGAGCAGTACTTC

D gene: .
clone size: .
V gene: TRBV29-1
J gene: TRBJ2-7
CDR3 length: 13
CDR3 protein: CSVERERQWEQYF
CDR3 DNA: TGCAGCGTCGAACGGGAGAGGCAGTGGGAGCAGTACTTC

D gene: .
clone size: .
V gene: TRBV25-1
J gene: TRBJ2-7
CDR3 length: 14
CDR3 protein: CASGGTVNSYERYF
CDR3 DNA: TGTGCCAGCGGGGGGACAGTTAACTCCTACGAGCGGTACTTC

D gene: .
clone size: few
V gene: TRBV29-1
J gene: TRBJ2-1
CDR3 length: 14
CDR3 protein: CSVEARVRDNEQFF
CDR3 DNA: TGCAGCGTTGAAGCCCGCGTGAGGGACAATGAGCAGTTCTTC

D gene: .
clone size: .
V gene: TRBV5-1
J gene: TRBJ2-1
CDR3 length: 15
CDR3 protein: CASSLGGLEFDEQFF
CDR3 DNA: TGCGCCAGCAGCTTGGGTGGGCTAGAATTTGATGAGCAGTTCTTC

D gene: .
clone size: few
V gene: TRBV29-1
J gene: TRBJ1-2
CDR3 length: 14
CDR3 protein: CSVEGGESVLGYTF
CDR3 DNA: TGCAGCGTTGAAGGGGGAGAGTCTGTGCTTGGCTACACCTTC

D gene: .
clone size: few
V gene: TRBV6-2/TRBV6-3
J gene: TRBJ1-2
CDR3 length: 11
CDR3 protein: CASSTTYGYTF
CDR3 DNA: TGTGCCAGCTCGACAACCTATGGCTACACCTTC

D gene: .
clone size: .
V gene: TRBV4-1
J gene: TRBJ2-1
CDR3 length: 17
CDR3 protein: CASSQSSGTSGYNEQFF
CDR3 DNA: TGCGCCAGCAGCCAGTCTTCCGGGACTTCCGGCTACAATGAGCAGTTCTTC

D gene: .
clone size: .
V gene: TRBV29-1
J gene: TRBJ1-2
CDR3 length: 15
CDR3 protein: CGVEEARGAYYGYTF
CDR3 DNA: TGCGGCGTTGAAGAGGCCAGAGGGGCTTACTATGGCTACACCTTC

D gene: .
clone size: .
V gene: TRBV6-2/TRBV6-3
J gene: TRBJ2-7
CDR3 length: 14
CDR3 protein: CASSTRQASYEQYF
CDR3 DNA: TGTGCCAGCAGTACCAGACAGGCTTCCTACGAGCAGTACTTC

D gene: .
clone size: .
V gene: TRBV6-1
J gene: TRBJ1-2
CDR3 length: 14
CDR3 protein: CASMVYSMGYGYTF
CDR3 DNA: TGTGCCAGCATGGTTTACTCAATGGGTTATGGCTACACCTTC

D gene: TRBD2
clone size: .
V gene: TRBV10-3
J gene: TRBJ2-3
CDR3 length: 17
CDR3 protein: CAISDVPSGRGTDTQYF
CDR3 DNA: TGTGCCATCAGTGATGTCCCTAGCGGGAGGGGAACAGATACGCAGTATTTT

D gene: TRBD1
clone size: .
V gene: TRBV27
J gene: TRBJ2-7
CDR3 length: 16
CDR3 protein: CASSLRTGTATYEQYF
CDR3 DNA: TGTGCCAGCAGTTTAAGGACAGGGACAGCTACTTACGAGCAGTACTTC

D gene: .
clone size: .
V gene: TRBV20-1
J gene: TRBJ2-3
CDR3 length: 12
CDR3 protein: CRMGGRADTQYF
CDR3 DNA: TGCAGGATGGGGGGTAGGGCAGATACGCAGTATTTT

D gene: .
clone size: .
V gene: TRBV10-2
J gene: TRBJ1-2
CDR3 length: 11
CDR3 protein: CASRSDGGYTF
CDR3 DNA: TGCGCCAGCAGGAGCGACGGAGGCTACACCTTC

D gene: .
clone size: .
V gene: TRBV7-9
J gene: TRBJ1-1
CDR3 length: 14
CDR3 protein: CASSLVLLNTEAFF
CDR3 DNA: TGTGCCAGCAGCTTAGTGTTGCTGAACACTGAAGCTTTCTTT

D gene: TRBD2
clone size: few
V gene: TRBV4-2
J gene: TRBJ2-5
CDR3 length: 13
CDR3 protein: CASSRAGEGEQYF
CDR3 DNA: TGTGCCAGCAGCCGCGCGGGGGAAGGGGAGCAGTACTTC

D gene: TRBD1
clone size: .
V gene: TRBV4-1
J gene: TRBJ1-2
CDR3 length: 16
CDR3 protein: CASSQGRDRALYGYTF
CDR3 DNA: TGCGCCAGCAGCCAGGGCCGGGACAGGGCCCTCTATGGCTACACCTTC

D gene: .
clone size: .
V gene: TRBV7-2
J gene: TRBJ2-3
CDR3 length: 14
CDR3 protein: CASSFTPGTDTQYF
CDR3 DNA: TGTGCCAGCAGCTTTACCCCGGGGACAGATACGCAGTATTTT

D gene: .
clone size: .
V gene: TRBV12-5
J gene: TRBJ2-2
CDR3 length: 12
CDR3 protein: CAGNKRTGELFF
CDR3 DNA: TGTGCTGGAAACAAGCGGACCGGGGAGCTGTTTTTT

D gene: .
clone size: few
V gene: TRBV4-3
J gene: TRBJ2-7
CDR3 length: 15
CDR3 protein: CASSQDRGSTYEQYF
CDR3 DNA: TGCGCCAGCAGCCAAGATAGGGGCAGTACCTACGAGCAGTACTTC

D gene: .
clone size: few
V gene: TRBV12-3/TRBV12-4
J gene: TRBJ2-3
CDR3 length: 16
CDR3 protein: CASSSPLQRVPDTQYF
CDR3 DNA: TGTGCCAGCAGTTCCCCCCTACAAAGGGTCCCAGATACGCAGTATTTT

D gene: TRBD2
clone size: few
V gene: TRBV7-9
J gene: TRBJ2-5
CDR3 length: 15
CDR3 protein: CASSLVAGLEETQYF
CDR3 DNA: TGTGCCAGCAGCTTGGTAGCGGGCCTAGAAGAGACCCAGTACTTC

D gene: TRBD1
clone size: .
V gene: TRBV27
J gene: TRBJ1-4
CDR3 length: 15
CDR3 protein: CASSSLGQGNEKLFF
CDR3 DNA: TGTGCCAGCAGTTCCCTGGGACAGGGTAATGAAAAACTGTTTTTT

D gene: TRBD1
clone size: few
V gene: TRBV4-3
J gene: TRBJ2-7
CDR3 length: 17
CDR3 protein: CASSHLLAGTDSYEQYF
CDR3 DNA: TGCGCCAGCAGCCACCTCCTCGCCGGGACAGACTCCTACGAGCAGTACTTC

D gene: .
clone size: few
V gene: TRBV5-1
J gene: TRBJ2-3
CDR3 length: 15
CDR3 protein: CASSLAVAGPDTQYF
CDR3 DNA: TGCGCCAGCAGCTTGGCGGTAGCAGGTCCGGATACGCAGTATTTT

D gene: .
clone size: .
V gene: TRBV27
J gene: TRBJ2-7
CDR3 length: 14
CDR3 protein: CASSLIQGVYEQYF
CDR3 DNA: TGTGCCAGCAGTTTAATACAGGGCGTCTACGAGCAGTACTTC

D gene: .
clone size: .
V gene: TRBV6-1
J gene: TRBJ2-7
CDR3 length: 13
CDR3 protein: CASTAGGLYEQYF
CDR3 DNA: TGTGCCAGCACCGCAGGAGGGCTTTACGAGCAGTACTTC

D gene: TRBD1
clone size: once
V gene: TRBV7-9
J gene: TRBJ2-5
CDR3 length: 15
CDR3 protein: CASSCWTGGDETQYF
CDR3 DNA: TGTGCCAGCAGCTGCTGGACAGGGGGCGATGAGACCCAGTACTTC

D gene: .
clone size: few
V gene: TRBV9
J gene: TRBJ1-1
CDR3 length: 15
CDR3 protein: CASSSQGPEDGQAFF
CDR3 DNA: TGTGCCAGCAGCTCCCAAGGGCCTGAGGACGGGCAAGCTTTCTTT

D gene: TRBD2
clone size: few
V gene: TRBV3-1
J gene: TRBJ2-7
CDR3 length: 14
CDR3 protein: CASSLAGHTGEQYF
CDR3 DNA: TGTGCCAGCAGCCTAGCGGGGCATACTGGGGAGCAGTACTTC

D gene: TRBD1
clone size: .
V gene: TRBV7-9
J gene: TRBJ1-1
CDR3 length: 13
CDR3 protein: CASTNTGGGEAFF
CDR3 DNA: TGTGCCAGCACCAATACAGGGGGAGGTGAAGCTTTCTTT

D gene: TRBD2
clone size: .
V gene: TRBV29-1
J gene: TRBJ2-5
CDR3 length: 13
CDR3 protein: CSGRLAGQETQYF
CDR3 DNA: TGCAGCGGTCGACTAGCGGGGCAAGAGACCCAGTACTTC

D gene: TRBD2
clone size: .
V gene: TRBV24-1
J gene: TRBJ2-1
CDR3 length: 17
CDR3 protein: CATSGLAGGLSYNEQFF
CDR3 DNA: TGTGCCACCAGTGGACTAGCGGGAGGTCTTTCCTACAATGAGCAGTTCTTC

D gene: .
clone size: .
V gene: TRBV6-1
J gene: TRBJ2-3
CDR3 length: 15
CDR3 protein: CASGDSVTSTDTQYF
CDR3 DNA: TGTGCAAGCGGCGACAGTGTCACTAGCACAGATACGCAGTATTTT

D gene: .
clone size: few
V gene: TRBV20-1
J gene: TRBJ1-2
CDR3 length: 14
CDR3 protein: CSARPSGPNYGYTF
CDR3 DNA: TGCAGTGCTAGACCTTCCGGGCCAAACTATGGCTACACCTTC

D gene: .
clone size: .
V gene: TRBV6-2/TRBV6-3
J gene: TRBJ2-7
CDR3 length: 11
CDR3 protein: CASSRSWEQYF
CDR3 DNA: TGTGCCAGCAGTCGCTCATGGGAGCAGTACTTC

D gene: TRBD2
clone size: few
V gene: TRBV12-3/TRBV12-4
J gene: TRBJ2-1
CDR3 length: 18
CDR3 protein: CASSLGLAGWASYNEQFF
CDR3 DNA: TGTGCCAGCAGTTTGGGACTAGCGGGGTGGGCCTCCTACAATGAGCAGTTCTTC

D gene: TRBD1
clone size: .
V gene: TRBV13
J gene: TRBJ1-4
CDR3 length: 15
CDR3 protein: CASSPRTGDNEKLFF
CDR3 DNA: TGTGCCAGCAGCCCACGGACAGGGGATAATGAAAAACTGTTTTTT

D gene: .
clone size: .
V gene: TRBV12-3/TRBV12-4
J gene: TRBJ2-7
CDR3 length: 13
CDR3 protein: CASNSRNSYEQYF
CDR3 DNA: TGTGCCAGCAATTCTCGTAATTCGTACGAGCAGTACTTC

D gene: TRBD2
clone size: .
V gene: TRBV4-1
J gene: TRBJ2-1
CDR3 length: 17
CDR3 protein: CASSQGNSGRLYNEQFF
CDR3 DNA: TGCGCCAGCAGCCAAGGAAATAGCGGGAGGCTCTACAATGAGCAGTTCTTC

D gene: TRBD2
clone size: .
V gene: TRBV24-1
J gene: TRBJ2-5
CDR3 length: 14
CDR3 protein: CATSDSSRLAHQYF
CDR3 DNA: TGTGCCACCAGTGATTCATCCCGACTAGCCCATCAGTACTTC

D gene: TRBD1
clone size: few
V gene: TRBV14
J gene: TRBJ2-5
CDR3 length: 16
CDR3 protein: CASSQRRGTGLETQYF
CDR3 DNA: TGTGCCAGCAGCCAAAGGCGCGGGACAGGGCTAGAGACCCAGTACTTC

D gene: .
clone size: .
V gene: TRBV7-2
J gene: TRBJ2-7
CDR3 length: 14
CDR3 protein: CASSRRGPTYEQYF
CDR3 DNA: TGTGCCAGCAGCCGCAGAGGGCCTACCTACGAGCAGTACTTC

D gene: .
clone size: .
V gene: TRBV30
J gene: TRBJ1-1
CDR3 length: 13
CDR3 protein: CAWKQGQTTEAFF
CDR3 DNA: TGTGCCTGGAAGCAGGGGCAAACCACTGAAGCTTTCTTT

D gene: .
clone size: many
V gene: TRBV29-1
J gene: TRBJ2-5
CDR3 length: 11
CDR3 protein: CSVEMRETQYF
CDR3 DNA: TGCAGCGTTGAGATGCGGGAGACCCAGTACTTC

D gene: TRBD2
clone size: .
V gene: TRBV4-3
J gene: TRBJ2-2
CDR3 length: 18
CDR3 protein: CASSQDPTLAGEVGELFF
CDR3 DNA: TGCGCCAGCAGCCAAGATCCCACCCTAGCGGGAGAGGTCGGGGAGCTGTTTTTT